This record concerns one T cell receptor beta chain sequence. The data derive from a study of blood T cell repertoires in COVID-19. Across the whole study: Sample material is recorded as cDNA or gDNA derived from T cells, B-cell-depleted T cells, or PBMCs.

Trimming removed 0 bases from V and 4 bases from J, with 19 bases in between. The CDR3 has 18 amino acids. Germline values: CDR1 SEHNR, CDR2 FQNEAQ (reference sequence). Original methodology: Estimated nucleated cell counts came from reference gene primer amplification. Only in-frame clones appear in the TCRdb table, and some are missing; sequencing was by immunoSEQ multiplex PCR. The V and J calls and clone size are taken from that table; D and trimming were inferred from the DNA. The top ten clones hold 2.5% to 3% of a sample with approximately 350,000 clones, around 82% of them seen once. Sequencing input: peripheral blood. This chain connects TRBV7-9 to TRBJ2-1, with a possible D match to TRBD1 (6 bases). This TCR was sampled from a man aged 30 to 39 with active or convalescent COVID-19. The CDR3 is CASSLAELGQLRYNEQFF. CDR3 in DNA: TGTGCCAGCAGCTTAGCCGAACTTGGACAGCTTCGATACAATGAGCAGTTCTTC.